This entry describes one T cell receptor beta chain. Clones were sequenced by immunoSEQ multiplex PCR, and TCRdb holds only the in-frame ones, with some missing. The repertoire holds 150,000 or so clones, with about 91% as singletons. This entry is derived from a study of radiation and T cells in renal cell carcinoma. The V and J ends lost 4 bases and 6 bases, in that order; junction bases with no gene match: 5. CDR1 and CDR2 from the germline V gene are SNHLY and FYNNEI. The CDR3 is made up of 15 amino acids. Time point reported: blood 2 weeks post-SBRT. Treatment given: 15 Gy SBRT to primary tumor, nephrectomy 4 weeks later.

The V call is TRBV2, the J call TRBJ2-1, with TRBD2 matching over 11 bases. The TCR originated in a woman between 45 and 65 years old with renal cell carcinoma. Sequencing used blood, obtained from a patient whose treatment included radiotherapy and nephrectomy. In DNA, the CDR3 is TGTGCCAGCAGTGTTTTTAGCGGGGGGGCCAATGAGCAGTTCTTC. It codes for CASSVFSGGANEQFF.